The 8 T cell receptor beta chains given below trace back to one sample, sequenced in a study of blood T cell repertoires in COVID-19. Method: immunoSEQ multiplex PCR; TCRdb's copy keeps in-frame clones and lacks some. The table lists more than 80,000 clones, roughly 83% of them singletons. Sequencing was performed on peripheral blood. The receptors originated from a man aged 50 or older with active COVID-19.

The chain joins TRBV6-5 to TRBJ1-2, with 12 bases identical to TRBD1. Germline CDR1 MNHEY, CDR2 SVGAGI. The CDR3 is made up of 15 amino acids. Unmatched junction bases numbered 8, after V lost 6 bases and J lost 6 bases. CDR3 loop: CASRQTGTGGDGYTF. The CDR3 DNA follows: TGTGCCAGCAGGCAAACGGGGACAGGGGGCGATGGCTACACCTTC.

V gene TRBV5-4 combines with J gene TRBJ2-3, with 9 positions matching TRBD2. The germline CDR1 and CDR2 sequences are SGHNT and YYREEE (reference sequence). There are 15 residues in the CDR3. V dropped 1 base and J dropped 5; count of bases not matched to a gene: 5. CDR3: CASSLSTSGQDTQYF. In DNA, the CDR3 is TGTGCCAGCAGCTTGTCAACTAGCGGGCAAGATACGCAGTATTTT.

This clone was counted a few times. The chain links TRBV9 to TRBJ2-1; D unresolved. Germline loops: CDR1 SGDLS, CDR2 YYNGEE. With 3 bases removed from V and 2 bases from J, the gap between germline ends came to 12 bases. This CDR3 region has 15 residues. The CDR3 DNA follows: TGTGCCAGCAGCGCCGGAGTTAGAACCTACAATGAGCAGTTCTTC. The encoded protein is CASSAGVRTYNEQFF. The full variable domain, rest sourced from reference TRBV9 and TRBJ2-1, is DSGVTQTPKHLITATGQRVTLRCSPRSGDLSVYWYQQSLDQGLQFLIQYYNGEERAKGNILERFSAQQFPDLHSELNLSSLELGDSALYFCASSAGVRTYNEQFFGPGTRLTVL.

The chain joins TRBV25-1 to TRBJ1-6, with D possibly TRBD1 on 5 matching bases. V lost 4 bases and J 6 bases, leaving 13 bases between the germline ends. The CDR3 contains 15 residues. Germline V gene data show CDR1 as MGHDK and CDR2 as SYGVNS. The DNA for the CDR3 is TGTGCCAGCAGTGGGGGGGAGGGCCCTAATTCACCCCTCCACTTT. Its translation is CASSGGEGPNSPLHF.

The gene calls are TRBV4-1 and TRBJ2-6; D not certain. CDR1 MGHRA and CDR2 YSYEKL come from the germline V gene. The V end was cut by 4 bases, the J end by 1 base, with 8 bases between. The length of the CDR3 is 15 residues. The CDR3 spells CASSPTLSGANVLTF. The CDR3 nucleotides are TGCGCCAGCAGCCCGACACTGTCTGGGGCCAACGTCCTGACTTTC.

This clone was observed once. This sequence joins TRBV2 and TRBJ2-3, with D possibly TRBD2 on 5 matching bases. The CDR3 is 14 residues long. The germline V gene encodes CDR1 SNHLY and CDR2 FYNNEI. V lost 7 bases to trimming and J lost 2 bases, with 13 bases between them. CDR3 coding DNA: TGTGCCAGCAAGGTTGGGCGGGCCACAGATACGCAGTATTTT. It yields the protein CASKVGRATDTQYF.

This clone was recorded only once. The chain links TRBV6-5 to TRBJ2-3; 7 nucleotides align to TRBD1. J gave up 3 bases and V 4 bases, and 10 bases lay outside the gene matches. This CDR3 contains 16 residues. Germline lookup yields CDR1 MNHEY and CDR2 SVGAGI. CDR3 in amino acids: CASSFNSGQKTDTQYF. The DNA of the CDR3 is TGTGCCAGCAGTTTCAATTCGGGACAGAAAACAGATACGCAGTATTTT.

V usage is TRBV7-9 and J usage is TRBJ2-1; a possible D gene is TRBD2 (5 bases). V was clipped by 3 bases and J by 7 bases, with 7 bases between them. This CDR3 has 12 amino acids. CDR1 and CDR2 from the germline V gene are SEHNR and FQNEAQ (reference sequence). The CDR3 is CASSFSGNEQFF. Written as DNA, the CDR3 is TGTGCCAGCAGCTTTTCGGGAAATGAGCAGTTCTTC.